This TCR beta chain was documented in a study of blood T cell repertoires in COVID-19. Study-level background: The study drew acute and convalescent COVID-19 samples from the United States, Italy and Spain. Sources were T cells, B-cell-depleted T cells, or PBMCs; the material itself was cDNA or gDNA.

Under the authors' procedure: Reference gene primer amplification gave nucleated cell count estimates. Method: immunoSEQ multiplex PCR; TCRdb's copy keeps in-frame clones and lacks some. V and J calls and clone size are as listed in that table; D and trimming were resolved from the DNA. The sample holds 70,000 to 95,000 clones, about 92% seen once. This CDR3 is built from 15 residues. Trimming shortened V by 8 bases and J by 3 bases, and 19 bases separated the two germline ends. Germline V gene sequence: CDR1 MNHNS, CDR2 SASEGT. The sequence was collected from a woman in her sixties with active COVID-19. What was sequenced was peripheral blood. J is TRBJ1-1 and V is TRBV6-1; D is unresolved. In nucleotides, the CDR3 is TGTGCCAGCCACCCACCCAGGCCGAAGGACACTGAAGCTTTCTTT. Its translation is CASHPPRPKDTEAFF.